This TCR beta chain derives from a study of metastatic and nonmetastatic thyroid tumors. As for the study in general: Where malignant and benign thyroid patients were concerned, repertoires were compared across blood and tumor or nodule tissue.

Under the authors' procedure: A papillary thyroid cancer distant-metastasis classifier was built from CDR3 differences across clinicopathological groups. Using MiXCR, TCRdb re-called clones from the PCR reads. The V and J calls follow TCRdb's processing rather than the paper's. The sample holds 43,000 or so clones, about 15% seen once. This clone was picked up many times. Nobody among the patients had been given any treatment before thyroid surgery. The sequenced sample was blood. The receptor was derived from a female donor with papillary thyroid cancer or a benign thyroid nodule (not recorded which). Some clones in this sample may be carry-over from other donors' samples.

The CDR3 bases are TGCAGTGCTAGAGATCTTGCGGGAAGAGGCAATGAGCAGTTCTTC. Amino acids: CSARDLAGRGNEQFF. The chain links TRBV20-1 to TRBJ2-1, with D perhaps TRBD2 (6 bases). V was trimmed by 0 bases and J by 6 bases, leaving 15 bases between them. The germline gives CDR1 DFQATT, CDR2 SNEGSKA (reference sequence). There are 15 residues in the CDR3.